The 19 T cell receptor beta chains in this list originate from one sample, sequenced in a study of cytomegalovirus exposure and HLA in healthy donors. PCR used 60 Vbeta primers and 13 Jbeta primers. Only in-frame clones appear in the TCRdb table, and some are missing; sequencing was by immunoSEQ multiplex PCR. This table has fewer than 130,000 clones, 76% appearing once. Sequences were obtained from PBMCs. Receptors were obtained from a man younger than 40 in good health and CMV-seropositive.

The rearrangement uses TRBV4-3 and TRBJ1-6, with TRBD1 matching over 7 bases. The CDR3 sequence is 15 residues long. The germline V gene encodes CDR1 LGHNA and CDR2 YSLEER. J lost 9 bases, V lost 2 bases, and 7 bases had no gene match. The CDR3 reads CASSQSLTGSSPLHF. As DNA, the CDR3 is TGCGCCAGCAGCCAAAGCCTGACAGGGAGTTCACCCCTCCACTTT.

The chain joins TRBV30 to TRBJ2-7, with TRBD2 matching over 9 bases. The CDR3 contains 16 residues. J gave up 2 bases and V 0 bases, and 8 bases lay outside the gene matches. Germline V gene data show CDR1 as GTSNPN and CDR2 as SVGIG (reference sequence). The CDR3 sequence is CAWSVRRRGGTYEQYF. CDR3 nucleotides: TGTGCCTGGAGTGTAAGAAGGCGGGGGGGGACCTACGAGCAGTACTTC.

The V and J genes are TRBV28 and TRBJ1-5, with 10 bases matching TRBD1. From germline, CDR1 is MDHEN and CDR2 SYDVKM. V shed 1 base and J 4 bases; nucleotides not matched to a gene: 4. The CDR3 contains 16 residues. The chain's CDR3 is CASSLSGQGSNQPQHF. The CDR3 DNA sequence: TGTGCCAGCAGTTTATCGGGACAGGGGTCTAATCAGCCCCAGCATTTT.

This clone showed up just once. The gene calls are TRBV4-3 and TRBJ1-1; no clear D gene. Germline V lookup: CDR1 LGHNA, CDR2 YSLEER. This CDR3 contains 15 residues. V lost 1 base and J 0 bases, leaving 9 bases between the germline ends. For the CDR3, the DNA is TGCGCCAGCAGCCAAGGAAGCCCAATGAACACTGAAGCTTTCTTT. Translation: CASSQGSPMNTEAFF.

CDR3 in amino acids: CASSLLGRNQPQHF. In DNA, the CDR3 is TGTGCCAGCAGTTTACTGGGCAGGAATCAGCCCCAGCATTTT. The chain links TRBV27 to TRBJ1-5; D is undetermined. This CDR3 is 14 amino acids long. The V and J ends lost 2 bases and 4 bases respectively, with 9 bases between them. CDR1 and CDR2 (germline): MNHEY, SMNVEV (reference sequence).

The chain combines TRBV27 with TRBJ2-7, with D possibly being TRBD1 (6 bases). The V end was cut by 2 bases, the J end by 0 bases, with 11 bases between. Germline V lookup: CDR1 MNHEY, CDR2 SMNVEV (reference sequence). The CDR3 contains 15 residues. CDR3: CASSLISRGSYEQYF. For the CDR3, the DNA is TGTGCCAGCAGTTTAATATCCAGGGGCTCCTACGAGCAGTACTTC.

V gene TRBV30 combines with J gene TRBJ1-3; D ambiguous. The CDR3 runs 16 residues. Per the germline V gene, CDR1 is GTSNPN and CDR2 is SVGIG (reference sequence). The V end was cut by 0 bases, the J end by 0 bases, with 12 bases between. The CDR3 sequence: CAWSVWSHISGNTIYF. As DNA, the CDR3 is TGTGCCTGGAGTGTATGGTCCCACATCTCTGGAAACACCATATATTTT.

The chain recombines TRBV7-2 with TRBJ1-2, with 7 bases that match TRBD1. V lost 0 bases to trimming and J lost 8 bases; unmatched junction nucleotides: 9. In germline, CDR1 is SGHTA, CDR2 FQGNSA. This CDR3 is 15 amino acids long. The CDR3 loop reads CASSLAGTGVRGYTF. In DNA, the CDR3 is TGTGCCAGCAGCTTAGCTGGAACAGGGGTGAGAGGCTACACCTTC.

The J gene is TRBJ1-3, the V gene TRBV7-9; a weak D match, TRBD1 (6 bases). There are 16 residues in the CDR3. V was pared by 5 bases and J by 0 bases, with 14 bases between. The germline V gene has CDR1 SEHNR and CDR2 FQNEAQ (reference sequence). CDR3 sequence reads: CASSHNQGYSGNTIYF. CDR3 DNA sequence: TGTGCCAGCAGCCACAACCAGGGGTACTCTGGAAACACCATATATTTT.

The chain employs TRBV6-6 and TRBJ2-5; weak D call: TRBD2 (6 bases). Germline CDR1 and CDR2: MNHNY and SVGAGI (reference sequence). This CDR3 region has 13 residues. V lost 2 bases and J lost 14, with 18 bases in between. CDR3 sequence (DNA): TGTGCCAGCAGTTACGCGGCCCAAGGCGGGGACTACTTC. Encoded protein: CASSYAAQGGDYF.

The CDR3 region has the DNA TGCGCCAGCAGCTTGGGACTAGCGGGGGACCCCTACGAGCAGTACTTC. It encodes CASSLGLAGDPYEQYF. The V call is TRBV5-1, the J call TRBJ2-7, with 12 bases matching TRBD2. Germline CDR1 SGHRS, CDR2 YFSETQ. The CDR3 spans 16 residues. Trimming removed 0 bases from V and 2 bases from J; junction bases left unmatched: 3.

For the CDR3, the DNA is TGTGCCAGCAGCACAGCAGGGCTGGATTCCGAGCAGTACTTC. Its translation: CASSTAGLDSEQYF. V usage is TRBV28 and J usage is TRBJ2-7, with D tentatively TRBD1 (5 bases). Germline assignment: CDR1 MDHEN and CDR2 SYDVKM. The CDR3 length is 14 residues. V was clipped by 6 bases and J by 6 bases, with 18 bases between them.

The gene calls are TRBV7-8 and TRBJ2-3; tentatively, D is TRBD2 (6 bases). V was shortened by 8 bases and J by 5 bases, with 20 bases between the two germline ends. Looked up from germline, CDR1 is SGHVS and CDR2 is FQNEAQ. This CDR3 comprises 15 residues. The CDR3 region has the DNA TGTGCCAGCTGGGCCGGCGGGGTAGTTCAAGATACGCAGTATTTT. Amino acid sequence: CASWAGGVVQDTQYF.

The chain recombines TRBV12-5 with TRBJ2-2, with 7 bases that match TRBD1. From germline, CDR1 is LGHNT and CDR2 FRNRAP. V trimming: 3 bases; J trimming: 7 bases; junction bases outside the gene matches: 14. The CDR3 runs 17 residues. CDR3 region: CASGFLPGTALVGELFF. CDR3 coding DNA: TGTGCTAGTGGTTTTCTACCCGGGACAGCCTTGGTCGGGGAGCTGTTTTTT.

This sequence joins TRBV7-2 and TRBJ2-3; D ambiguous. Trimming cost V 1 base and J 6 bases, with 14 bases left between them. Germline loops: CDR1 SGHTA, CDR2 FQGNSA. CDR3 length equals 15 residues. CDR3 nucleotides: TGTGCCAGCAGCTTAGAACCCCCGATTCGGGATACGCAGTATTTT. Translating it yields CASSLEPPIRDTQYF.

This clone was observed a handful of times. This sequence joins TRBV5-1 and TRBJ1-1; TRBD1 might be the D (5 bases). Germline-derived CDR1 and CDR2 are SGHRS and YFSETQ. The V end lost 5 bases, the J end lost 4 bases, and 15 bases lay between the germline ends. The CDR3 runs to 14 residues. Here the CDR3 reads CASRSGHAGTEAFF. Here the CDR3 DNA reads TGCGCCAGCAGATCCGGACATGCAGGCACTGAAGCTTTCTTT.

There are a few counts of this clone. The gene calls are TRBV20-1 and TRBJ2-5; D unclear. This CDR3 is built from 11 residues. The ends were cut back, 5 bases at V and 0 bases at J, with 4 bases in the middle. Looked up from germline, CDR1 is DFQATT and CDR2 is SNEGSKA (reference sequence). The CDR3 spells CSASYQETQYF. CDR3 sequence (DNA): TGCAGTGCTTCGTACCAAGAGACCCAGTACTTC.

The rearrangement joins TRBV5-4 to TRBJ1-6; TRBD1 matches at 7 bases. There are 13 residues in the CDR3. With 4 bases clipped from V and 9 bases from J, the junction kept 4 bases outside the gene matches. Germline V gene data show CDR1 as SGHNT and CDR2 as YYREEE (reference sequence). The CDR3 DNA reads TGTGCCAGCAGCCGGGACAGCGGTTCACCCCTCCACTTT. Its protein product is CASSRDSGSPLHF.

This chain joins TRBV19 and TRBJ1-2, with TRBD1 as a possible D gene (5 bases). V gave up 6 bases and J gave up 2 bases, with 19 bases separating them. The CDR3 is 16 amino acids. Germline V gives CDR1 LNHDA, CDR2 SQIVND (reference sequence). This CDR3 reads CASSVRGEPMNYGYTF. In nucleotides, the CDR3 is TGTGCCAGTAGCGTTAGGGGCGAGCCCATGAACTATGGCTACACCTTC. Together with reference TRBV19 and TRBJ1-2, the CDR3 gives the full variable domain: DGGITQSPKYLFRKEGQNVTLSCEQNLNHDAMYWYRQDPGQGLRLIYYSQIVNDFQKGDIAEGYSVSREKKESFPLTVTSAQKNPTAFYLCASSVRGEPMNYGYTFGSGTRLTVV.